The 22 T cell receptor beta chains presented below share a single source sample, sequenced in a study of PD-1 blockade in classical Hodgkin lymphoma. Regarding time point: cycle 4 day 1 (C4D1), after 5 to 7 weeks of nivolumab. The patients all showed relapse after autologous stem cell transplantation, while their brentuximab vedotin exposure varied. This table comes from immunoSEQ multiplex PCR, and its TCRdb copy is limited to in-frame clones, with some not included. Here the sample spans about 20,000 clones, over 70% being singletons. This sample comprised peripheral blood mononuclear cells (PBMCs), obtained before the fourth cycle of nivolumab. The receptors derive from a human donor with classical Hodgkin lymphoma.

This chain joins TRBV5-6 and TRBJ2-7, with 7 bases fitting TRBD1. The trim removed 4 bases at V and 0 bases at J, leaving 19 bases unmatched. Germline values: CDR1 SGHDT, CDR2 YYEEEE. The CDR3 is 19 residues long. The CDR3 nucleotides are TGTGCCAGCAGCGACAGGGCTAGATTAACAGGAGATCACTCCTACGAGCAGTACTTC. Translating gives CASSDRARLTGDHSYEQYF.

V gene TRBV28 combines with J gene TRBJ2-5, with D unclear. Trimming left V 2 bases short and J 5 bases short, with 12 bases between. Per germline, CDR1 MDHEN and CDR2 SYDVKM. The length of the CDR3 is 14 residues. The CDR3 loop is CASSLTVPSETQYF. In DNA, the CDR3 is TGTGCCAGCAGTTTAACAGTCCCTTCCGAGACCCAGTACTTC.

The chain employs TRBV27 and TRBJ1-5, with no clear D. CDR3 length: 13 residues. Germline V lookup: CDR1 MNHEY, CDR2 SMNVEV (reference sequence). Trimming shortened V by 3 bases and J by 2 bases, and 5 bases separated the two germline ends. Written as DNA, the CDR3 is TGTGCCAGCAGTTTTAGCGGCAATCAGCCCCAGCATTTT. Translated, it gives CASSFSGNQPQHF.

CDR3: CASSLVGREQYF. The DNA for the CDR3 is TGTGCCAGCAGCTTAGTTGGTCGCGAGCAGTACTTC. The chain uses TRBV7-2 and TRBJ2-7; D is uncertain. The ends were cut back, 1 base at V and 6 bases at J, with 7 bases in the middle. The CDR3 contains 12 residues. Per the germline V gene, CDR1 is SGHTA and CDR2 is FQGNSA.

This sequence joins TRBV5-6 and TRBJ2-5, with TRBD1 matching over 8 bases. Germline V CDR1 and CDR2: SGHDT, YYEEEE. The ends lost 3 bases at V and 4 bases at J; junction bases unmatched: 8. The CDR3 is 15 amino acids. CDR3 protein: CASSSAGQGLETQYF. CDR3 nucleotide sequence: TGTGCCAGCAGCTCTGCAGGACAGGGTTTAGAGACCCAGTACTTC.

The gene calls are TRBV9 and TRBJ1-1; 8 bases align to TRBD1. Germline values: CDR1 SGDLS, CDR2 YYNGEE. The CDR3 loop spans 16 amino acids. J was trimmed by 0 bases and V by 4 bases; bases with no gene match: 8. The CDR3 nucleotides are TGTGCCAGCAGCTCATTAGGACAGGGACTGAACACTGAAGCTTTCTTT. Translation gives CASSSLGQGLNTEAFF.

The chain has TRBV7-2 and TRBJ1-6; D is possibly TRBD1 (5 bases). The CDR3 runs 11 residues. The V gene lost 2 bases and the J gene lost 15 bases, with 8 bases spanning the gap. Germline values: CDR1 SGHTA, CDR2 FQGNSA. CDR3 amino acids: CASSLTGGLHF. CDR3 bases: TGTGCCAGCAGCTTAACTGGGGGCCTCCACTTT.

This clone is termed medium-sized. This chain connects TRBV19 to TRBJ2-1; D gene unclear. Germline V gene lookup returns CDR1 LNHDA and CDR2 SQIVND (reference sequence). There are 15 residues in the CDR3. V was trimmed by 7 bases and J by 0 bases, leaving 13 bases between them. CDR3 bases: TGTGCCAGTACCCCCGTTCCGAGCTCCTACAATGAGCAGTTCTTC. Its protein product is CASTPVPSSYNEQFF.

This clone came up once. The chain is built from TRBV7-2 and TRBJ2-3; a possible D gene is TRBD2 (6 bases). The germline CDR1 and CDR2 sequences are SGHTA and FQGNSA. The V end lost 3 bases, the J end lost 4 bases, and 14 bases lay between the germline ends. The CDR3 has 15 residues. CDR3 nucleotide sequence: TGTGCCAGCAGCTTTCAGGGTGGAGGGTCAGATACGCAGTATTTT. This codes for CASSFQGGGSDTQYF.

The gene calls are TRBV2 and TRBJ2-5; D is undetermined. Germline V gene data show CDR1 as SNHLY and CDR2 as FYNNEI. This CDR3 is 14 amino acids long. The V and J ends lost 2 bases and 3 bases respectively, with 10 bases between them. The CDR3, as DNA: TGTGCCAGCAGTGAAAGTTGGGGTAAAGAGACCCAGTACTTC. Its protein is CASSESWGKETQYF.

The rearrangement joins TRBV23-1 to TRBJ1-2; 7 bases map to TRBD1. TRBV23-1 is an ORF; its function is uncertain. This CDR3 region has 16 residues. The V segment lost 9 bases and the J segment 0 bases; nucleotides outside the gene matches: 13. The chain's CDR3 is CASNRQGGAPNYGYTF. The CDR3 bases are TGCGCCAGTAACCGACAGGGAGGAGCTCCTAACTATGGCTACACCTTC.

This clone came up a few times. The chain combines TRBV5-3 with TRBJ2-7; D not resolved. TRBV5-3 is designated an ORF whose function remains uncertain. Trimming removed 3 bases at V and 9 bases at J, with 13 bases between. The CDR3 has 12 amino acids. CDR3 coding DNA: TGTGCCAGAAGCTCGTCGCGGTCCAGGCAGTACTTC. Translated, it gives CARSSSRSRQYF.

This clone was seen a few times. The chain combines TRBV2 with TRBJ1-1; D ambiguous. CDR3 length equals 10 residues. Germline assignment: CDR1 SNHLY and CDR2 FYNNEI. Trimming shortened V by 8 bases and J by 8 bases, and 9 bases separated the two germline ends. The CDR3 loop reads CASLDPEAFF. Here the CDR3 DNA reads TGTGCCAGCCTGGACCCGGAAGCTTTCTTT.

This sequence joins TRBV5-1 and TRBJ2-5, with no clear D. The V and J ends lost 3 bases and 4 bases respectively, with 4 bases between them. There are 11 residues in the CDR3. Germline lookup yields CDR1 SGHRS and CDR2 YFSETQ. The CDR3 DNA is TGCGCCAGCAGCTGGGGAGAGACCCAGTACTTC. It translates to CASSWGETQYF. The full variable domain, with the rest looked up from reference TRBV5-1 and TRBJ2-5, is KAGVTQTPRYLIKTRGQQVTLSCSPISGHRSVSWYQQTPGQGLQFLFEYFSETQRNKGNFPGRFSGRQFSNSRSEMNVSTLELGDSALYLCASSWGETQYFGPGTRLLVL.

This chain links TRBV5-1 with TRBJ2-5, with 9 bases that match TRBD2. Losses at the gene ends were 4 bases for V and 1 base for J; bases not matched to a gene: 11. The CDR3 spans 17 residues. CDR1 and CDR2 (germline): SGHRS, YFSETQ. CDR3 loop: CASSPGWASGVQETQYF. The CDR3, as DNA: TGCGCCAGCAGCCCTGGCTGGGCTAGCGGGGTCCAAGAGACCCAGTACTTC.

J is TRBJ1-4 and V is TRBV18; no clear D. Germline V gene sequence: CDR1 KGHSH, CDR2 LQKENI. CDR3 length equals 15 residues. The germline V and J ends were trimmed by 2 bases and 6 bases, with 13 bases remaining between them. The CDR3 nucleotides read TGTGCCAGCTCACCATCCAGGCTCTCCGATGAAAAACTGTTTTTT. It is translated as CASSPSRLSDEKLFF.

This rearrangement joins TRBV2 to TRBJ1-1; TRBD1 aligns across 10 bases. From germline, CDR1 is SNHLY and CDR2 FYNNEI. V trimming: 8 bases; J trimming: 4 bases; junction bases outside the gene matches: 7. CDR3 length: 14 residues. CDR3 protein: CASSRTGGFTEAFF. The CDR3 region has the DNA TGTGCCAGCTCAAGGACAGGGGGTTTCACTGAAGCTTTCTTT.

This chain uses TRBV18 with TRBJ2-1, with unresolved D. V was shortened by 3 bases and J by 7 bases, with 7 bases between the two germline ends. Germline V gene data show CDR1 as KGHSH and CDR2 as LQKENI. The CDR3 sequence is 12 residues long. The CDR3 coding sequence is TGTGCCAGCTCACCCGCGAGGAATGAGCAGTTCTTC. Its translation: CASSPARNEQFF. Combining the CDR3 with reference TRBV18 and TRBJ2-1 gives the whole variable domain NAGVMQNPRHLVRRRGQEARLRCSPMKGHSHVYWYRQLPEEGLKFMVYLQKENIIDESGMPKERFSAEFPKEGPSILRIQQVVRGDSAAYFCASSPARNEQFFGPGTRLTVL.

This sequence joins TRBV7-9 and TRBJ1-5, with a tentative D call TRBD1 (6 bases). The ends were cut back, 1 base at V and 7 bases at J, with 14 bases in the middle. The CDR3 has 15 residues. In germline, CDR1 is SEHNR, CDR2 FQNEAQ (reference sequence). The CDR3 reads CASSLGQGSIQPQHF. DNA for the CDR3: TGTGCCAGCAGCTTAGGGCAGGGGAGTATCCAGCCCCAGCATTTT.

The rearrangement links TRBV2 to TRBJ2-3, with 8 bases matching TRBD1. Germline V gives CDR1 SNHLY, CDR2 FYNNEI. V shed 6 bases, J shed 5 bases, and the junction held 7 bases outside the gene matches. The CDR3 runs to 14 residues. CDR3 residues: CASRLTGVGDTQYF. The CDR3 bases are TGTGCCAGCAGACTGACAGGGGTTGGAGATACGCAGTATTTT.

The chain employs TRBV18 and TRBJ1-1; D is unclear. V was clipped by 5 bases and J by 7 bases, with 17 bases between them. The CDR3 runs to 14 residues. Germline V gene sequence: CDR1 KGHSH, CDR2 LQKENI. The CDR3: CASSSQKRPVEAFF. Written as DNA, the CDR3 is TGTGCCAGCTCATCTCAGAAGCGCCCTGTTGAAGCTTTCTTT.

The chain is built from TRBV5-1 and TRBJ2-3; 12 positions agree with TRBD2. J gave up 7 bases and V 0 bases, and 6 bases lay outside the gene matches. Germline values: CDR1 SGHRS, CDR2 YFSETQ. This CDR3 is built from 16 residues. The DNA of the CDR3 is TGCGCCAGCAGCTTGGCTAGCGGGGGGGCCAAAAATACGCAGTATTTT. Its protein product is CASSLASGGAKNTQYF. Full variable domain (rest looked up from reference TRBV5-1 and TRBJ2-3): KAGVTQTPRYLIKTRGQQVTLSCSPISGHRSVSWYQQTPGQGLQFLFEYFSETQRNKGNFPGRFSGRQFSNSRSEMNVSTLELGDSALYLCASSLASGGAKNTQYFGPGTRLTVL.